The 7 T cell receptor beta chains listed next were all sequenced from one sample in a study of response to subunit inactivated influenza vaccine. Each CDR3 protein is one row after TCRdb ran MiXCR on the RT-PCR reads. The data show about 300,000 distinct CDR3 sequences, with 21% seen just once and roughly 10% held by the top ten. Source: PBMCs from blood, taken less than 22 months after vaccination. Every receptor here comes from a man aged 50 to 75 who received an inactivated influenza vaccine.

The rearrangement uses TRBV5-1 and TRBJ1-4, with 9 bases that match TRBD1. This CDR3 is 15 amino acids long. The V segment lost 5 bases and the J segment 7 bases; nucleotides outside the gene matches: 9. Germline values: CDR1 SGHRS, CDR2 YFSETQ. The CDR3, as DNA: TGCGCCAGCAGAGATACAGGGGGCGCTGGTGAAAAACTGTTTTTT. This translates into CASRDTGGAGEKLFF.

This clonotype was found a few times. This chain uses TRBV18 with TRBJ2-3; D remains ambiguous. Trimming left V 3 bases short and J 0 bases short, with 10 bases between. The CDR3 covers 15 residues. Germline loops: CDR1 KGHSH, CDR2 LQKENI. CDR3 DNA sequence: TGTGCCAGCTCACCCCGACTGGACAGCACAGATACGCAGTATTTT. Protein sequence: CASSPRLDSTDTQYF.

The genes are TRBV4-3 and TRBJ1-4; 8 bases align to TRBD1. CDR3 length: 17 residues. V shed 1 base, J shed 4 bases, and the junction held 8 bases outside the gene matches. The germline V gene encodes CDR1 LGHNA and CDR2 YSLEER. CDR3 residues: CASSQAPRTGINEKLFF. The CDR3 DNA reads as TGCGCCAGCAGCCAAGCTCCCAGGACAGGGATTAATGAAAAACTGTTTTTT.

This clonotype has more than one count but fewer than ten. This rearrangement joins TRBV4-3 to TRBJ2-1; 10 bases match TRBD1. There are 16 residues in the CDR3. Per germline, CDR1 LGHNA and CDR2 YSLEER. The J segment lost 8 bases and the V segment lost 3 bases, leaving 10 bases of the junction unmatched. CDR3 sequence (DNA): TGCGCCAGCAGCCATCCCGGGACAGGGGTCAACGATGAGCAGTTCTTC. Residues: CASSHPGTGVNDEQFF.

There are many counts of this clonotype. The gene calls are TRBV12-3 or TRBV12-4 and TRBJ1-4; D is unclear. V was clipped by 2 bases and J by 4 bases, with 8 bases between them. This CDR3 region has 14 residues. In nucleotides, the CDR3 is TGTGCCAGCAGTTTATGGGCAGATAATGAAAAACTGTTTTTT. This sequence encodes CASSLWADNEKLFF.

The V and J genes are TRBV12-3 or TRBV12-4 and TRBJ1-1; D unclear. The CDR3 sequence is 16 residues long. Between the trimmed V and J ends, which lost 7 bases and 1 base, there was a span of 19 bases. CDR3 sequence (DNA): TGTGCCAGCACCCGAGGAGCTTGGGGTTGGAACACTGAAGCTTTCTTT. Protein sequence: CASTRGAWGWNTEAFF.

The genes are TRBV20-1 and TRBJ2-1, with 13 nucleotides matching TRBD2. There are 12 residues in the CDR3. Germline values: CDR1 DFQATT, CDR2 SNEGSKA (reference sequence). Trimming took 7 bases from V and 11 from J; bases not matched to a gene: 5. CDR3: CSELAGGPQQFF. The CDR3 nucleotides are TGCAGTGAACTAGCGGGAGGGCCTCAGCAGTTCTTC.